The 19 T cell receptor beta chains presented below share a single source sample, sequenced in a study of T cell repertoires in cytomegalovirus infection (dated by TCRdb to the late 2010s). This sample was sequenced with an Illumina HiSeq 1500. The public sequencing data were trimmed at Q25 with fastp and processed into clonotypes with MiXCR by TCRdb, which kept only in-frame beta chains. A single entry per CDR3 protein holds the most common genes and DNA from its merged rows. Within this sample are roughly 730,000 distinct CDR3 sequences, with roughly a third of them counted one time only. The ten biggest clones cover 18% of the sample. The treatment or condition label on this specimen signifies: in vitro stimulation with specific CMV peptide epitopes to enrich CMV-specific T cells. Antigens of these TCRs are unknown. This sample comprised cultured PBMCs, obtained from culture after CMV antigen stimulation. The receptors come from a human donor in good health (CMV status not recorded). Some clones in this sample may be carry-over from other donors' samples.

This clonotype was seen a few times. The chain joins TRBV7-2 to TRBJ2-7; 12 nucleotides align to TRBD2. Per the germline V gene, CDR1 is SGHTA and CDR2 is FQGNSA. The CDR3 is 16 residues long. The V and J ends lost 2 bases and 7 bases, in that order; junction bases with no gene match: 9. CDR3 bases: TGTGCCAGCAGCTTATACGGCCTAGCGGGAGGGGAGGAGCAGTACTTC. It codes for CASSLYGLAGGEEQYF.

This clonotype was detected only a few times. The chain recombines TRBV5-4 with TRBJ2-3, with TRBD1 matching over 7 bases. Germline CDR1 and CDR2: SGHNT and YYREEE (reference sequence). Losses at the gene ends were 0 bases for V and 5 bases for J; bases not matched to a gene: 9. The CDR3 has 16 amino acids. The CDR3: CASSLEGQARRDTQYF. Here the CDR3 DNA reads TGTGCCAGCAGCTTGGAAGGACAGGCCCGAAGAGATACGCAGTATTTT.

This chain uses TRBV20-1 with TRBJ1-5; 9 bases are a match to TRBD1. With 3 bases clipped from V and 4 bases from J, the junction kept 4 bases outside the gene matches. This CDR3 has 14 residues. CDR1 and CDR2 (germline): DFQATT, SNEGSKA (reference sequence). The CDR3 region has the DNA TGCAGTGCTAGGTCCGGGACAGGGAATCAGCCCCAGCATTTT. Translating gives CSARSGTGNQPQHF.

This clonotype was seen a few times. The chain carries TRBV6-1 and TRBJ2-3, with 12 bases identical to TRBD2. Germline V gives CDR1 MNHNS, CDR2 SASEGT. V lost 7 bases, J lost 1 base, and 12 bases stayed unmatched. The CDR3 is 18 amino acids. In DNA, the CDR3 is TGTGCCAGCAATGTGGGGACTAGCGGGCGTCAGGGCACAGATACGCAGTATTTT. Its protein product is CASNVGTSGRQGTDTQYF.

This chain links TRBV29-1 with TRBJ1-1; TRBD1 matches 7 bases. The trim removed 1 base at V and 9 bases at J, leaving 5 bases unmatched. The germline gives CDR1 SQVTM, CDR2 ANQGSEA. CDR3 size: 12 residues. CDR3 bases: TGCAGCGTTGAAGGTACAGGGGAACAAGCTTTCTTT. Residues: CSVEGTGEQAFF.

This clonotype has ten or more counts. The rearrangement joins TRBV7-2 to TRBJ1-4; possible D gene TRBD1, 6 bases. The germline V and J ends were trimmed by 2 bases and 7 bases, with 11 bases remaining between them. The CDR3 contains 14 residues. The V gene's germline CDR1 is SGHTA and CDR2 FQGNSA. The chain's CDR3 is CASSLNGRGEKLFF. As DNA, the CDR3 is TGTGCCAGCAGCTTAAATGGCAGGGGTGAAAAACTGTTTTTT.

Remarks on this clonotype: This may arise from a read error, as a much more abundant clone is one base away. V gene TRBV7-2 combines with J gene TRBJ2-7; TRBD1 aligns across 9 bases. Germline V CDR1 and CDR2: SGHTA, FQGNSA. This CDR3 contains 18 residues. The CDR3 coding sequence is TGTGCCAGCAGTTCCGGGACAGGGATGCTCCAAACCAACTACAAGCAGTACTTC. Its protein product is CASSSGTGMLQTNYKQYF.

This clonotype was picked up a small number of times. V gene TRBV6-1 combines with J gene TRBJ1-5; a weak D match, TRBD1 (5 bases). This CDR3 has 13 residues. The germline V and J ends were trimmed by 6 bases and 6 bases, with 12 bases remaining between them. In germline, CDR1 is MNHNS, CDR2 SASEGT. CDR3 sequence reads: CASSRGVLQPQHF. The CDR3 DNA reads as TGTGCCAGCAGCCGAGGGGTCCTTCAGCCCCAGCATTTT.

The chain links TRBV10-3 to TRBJ2-3; tentatively, D is TRBD2 (6 bases). The V gene's germline CDR1 is ENHRY and CDR2 SYGVKD. The ends were cut back, 6 bases at V and 6 bases at J, with 10 bases in the middle. The CDR3 loop spans 12 amino acids. The CDR3 protein is CAIRAGTDTQYF. In DNA form, the CDR3 reads TGTGCCATCAGGGCGGGGACGGATACGCAGTATTTT.

The J gene is TRBJ2-7, the V gene TRBV2; either TRBD1 or TRBD2 may supply D (5 bases each). Germline lookup yields CDR1 SNHLY and CDR2 FYNNEI. Between the trimmed V and J ends, which lost 9 bases and 0 bases, there was a span of 18 bases. The CDR3 is made up of 15 amino acids. This chain's CDR3 is CASSQDSGISYEQYF. Written as DNA, the CDR3 is TGTGCCAGTTCCCAAGACAGCGGAATCTCCTACGAGCAGTACTTC.

The chain employs TRBV20-1 and TRBJ2-5, with D perhaps assigned TRBD1 or TRBD2 (5 bases each). The CDR3 loop spans 13 amino acids. The V and J ends lost 2 bases and 5 bases respectively, with 12 bases between them. The germline CDR1 and CDR2 sequences are DFQATT and SNEGSKA (reference sequence). CDR3 region: CSARFGTGETQYF. As DNA, the CDR3 is TGCAGTGCTAGATTCGGGACGGGGGAGACCCAGTACTTC.

The chain has TRBV12-3 or TRBV12-4 and TRBJ2-7, with D perhaps TRBD1 (5 bases). There are 15 residues in the CDR3. The V end was cut by 6 bases, the J end by 3 bases, with 18 bases between. CDR3 sequence: CASSPRGRVLYEQYF. CDR3 DNA sequence: TGTGCCAGCAGCCCCCGTGGCAGGGTGCTCTACGAGCAGTACTTC.

CDR3 nucleotide sequence: TGTGCCAGCAGTTTAGGTTGGGGTTCCGGTGGCTACACCTTC. This gives the protein CASSLGWGSGGYTF. The rearrangement joins TRBV12-3 or TRBV12-4 to TRBJ1-2; D ambiguous. V was shortened by 1 base and J by 7 bases, with 13 bases between the two germline ends. This CDR3 is 14 amino acids long.

The chain links TRBV10-3 to TRBJ1-2; weak D call: TRBD1 (5 bases). Per germline, CDR1 ENHRY and CDR2 SYGVKD. V lost 0 bases and J 8 bases, leaving 13 bases between the germline ends. CDR3 length: 14 residues. CDR3 residues: CAISESMAGKGYTF. In DNA form, the CDR3 reads TGTGCCATCAGTGAGTCGATGGCAGGGAAAGGCTACACCTTC.

V usage is TRBV15 and J usage is TRBJ1-2; D is unresolved. The CDR3 runs to 12 residues. CDR1 and CDR2 from the germline V gene are LNHNV and YYDKDF (reference sequence). V gave up 0 bases and J gave up 5 bases, with 4 bases separating them. In DNA, the CDR3 is TGTGCCACCAGCAGAGATTCATATGGCTACACCTTC. It yields the protein CATSRDSYGYTF.

V usage is TRBV7-2 and J usage is TRBJ2-1; TRBD2 agrees at 9 bases. The CDR3 extends over 17 amino acids. Germline-derived CDR1 and CDR2 are SGHTA and FQGNSA. With 5 bases clipped from V and 8 bases from J, the junction kept 16 bases outside the gene matches. The CDR3 spells CASSPWAGAGGFHEQFF. CDR3 nucleotide sequence: TGTGCCAGCAGCCCATGGGCCGGAGCGGGAGGATTCCATGAGCAGTTCTTC.

CDR3 DNA: TGCGCCAGCAGTCCCCTGGGGGGGGGCCCTAGCACAGATACGCAGTATTTT. It codes for CASSPLGGGPSTDTQYF. The rearrangement links TRBV10-2 to TRBJ2-3; perhaps TRBD2 as D (7 bases). V lost 5 bases to trimming and J lost 0 bases, with 18 bases between them. Germline CDR1 WSHSY, CDR2 SAAADI. There are 17 residues in the CDR3.

The chain couples TRBV27 to TRBJ2-3, with a possible D match to TRBD2 (6 bases). This CDR3 spans 14 amino acids. Germline CDR1 and CDR2: MNHEY and SMNVEV (reference sequence). Trimming took 5 bases from V and 1 from J, leaving 10 bases between them. The CDR3 here is CASSPGLRTDTQYF. The DNA of the CDR3 is TGTGCCAGCAGTCCGGGACTCCGCACAGATACGCAGTATTTT.

This clonotype was observed a single time. The chain combines TRBV7-6 with TRBJ1-5; D is perhaps TRBD1 (5 bases). Trimming removed 5 bases at V and 2 bases at J, with 13 bases between. This CDR3 is 15 amino acids long. The germline gives CDR1 SGHVS, CDR2 FNYEAQ. The CDR3, as DNA: TGTGCCAGCAGCGGGGGGTGGGAGGGCAATCAGCCCCAGCATTTT. Protein: CASSGGWEGNQPQHF.